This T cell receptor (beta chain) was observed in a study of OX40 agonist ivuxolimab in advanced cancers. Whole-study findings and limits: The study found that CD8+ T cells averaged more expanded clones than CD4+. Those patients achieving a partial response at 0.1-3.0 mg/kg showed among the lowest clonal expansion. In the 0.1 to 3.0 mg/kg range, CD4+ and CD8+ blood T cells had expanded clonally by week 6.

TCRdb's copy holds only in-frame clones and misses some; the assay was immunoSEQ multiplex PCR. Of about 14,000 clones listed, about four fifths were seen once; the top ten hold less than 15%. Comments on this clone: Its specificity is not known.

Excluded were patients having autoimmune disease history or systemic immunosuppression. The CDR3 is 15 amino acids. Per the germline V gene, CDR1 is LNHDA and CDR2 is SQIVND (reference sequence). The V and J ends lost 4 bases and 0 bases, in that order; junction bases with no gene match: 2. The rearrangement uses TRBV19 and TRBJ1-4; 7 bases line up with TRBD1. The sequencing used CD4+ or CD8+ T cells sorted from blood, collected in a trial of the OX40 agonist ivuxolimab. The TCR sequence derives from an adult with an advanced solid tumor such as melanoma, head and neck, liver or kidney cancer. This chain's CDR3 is CASSTGTATNEKLFF. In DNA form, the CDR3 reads TGTGCCAGTAGTACAGGGACAGCAACTAATGAAAAACTGTTTTTT.